This T cell receptor (beta chain) was sequenced during a study of T cell clonotyping in hematopoietic cell transplantation. Profiled with immunoSEQ multiplex PCR; TCRdb holds only in-frame clones, not every one. The sample includes over 10,000 clones, approximately 80% of them seen just once. Time point specified: recipient sample about 28 days before transplant, after cytoreduction. The sequence was collected from a man aged 60-69 years with acute myeloid leukemia. Some clones in this sample may be carry-over from other donors' samples. This specimen was peripheral blood mononuclear cells, taken before stem cell transplant.

The CDR3 sequence is CATSRGRLREKLFF. The CDR3 nucleotides are TGTGCCACCTCAAGAGGGCGCTTGAGGGAAAAACTGTTTTTT. V gene TRBV2 combines with J gene TRBJ1-4; D uncertain. The germline V gene has CDR1 SNHLY and CDR2 FYNNEI. CDR3 length: 14 residues. Trimming shortened V by 10 bases and J by 8 bases, and 20 bases separated the two germline ends.